This T cell receptor (beta chain) was observed in a study of human T cells and chemical hapten exposure. Study-wide points: Expanded TCRs produced significantly more large CDR3 similarity clusters than controls did.

V was clipped by 5 bases and J by 4 bases, with 14 bases between them. The CDR3 totals 14 residues. Germline values: CDR1 MGHDK, CDR2 SYGVNS. Regarding time point: patch test 3, about 24 weeks after DPC sensitization. The treatment denotes: therapeutic diphenylcyclopropenone sensitization with weekly scalp DPC. TCRdb processed the RACE reads anew with MiXCR; each CDR3 protein has one entry. The table has 150,000 to 200,000 distinct CDR3 sequences, around a quarter seen once. This clonotype has a count of ten or more. As yet, its antigen is unknown. This receptor was taken from a woman aged 18 to 35 with alopecia areata. Some clones in this sample may be carry-over from other donors' samples. This specimen consisted of whole blood, obtained in connection with sensitization to the hapten diphenylcyclopropenone (DPC). The chain has TRBV25-1 and TRBJ2-5; D may be TRBD1 (6 bases). In DNA, the CDR3 is TGTGCCAGCAGTCCGGGACACCACGTAGAGACCCAGTACTTC. Its translation is CASSPGHHVETQYF.